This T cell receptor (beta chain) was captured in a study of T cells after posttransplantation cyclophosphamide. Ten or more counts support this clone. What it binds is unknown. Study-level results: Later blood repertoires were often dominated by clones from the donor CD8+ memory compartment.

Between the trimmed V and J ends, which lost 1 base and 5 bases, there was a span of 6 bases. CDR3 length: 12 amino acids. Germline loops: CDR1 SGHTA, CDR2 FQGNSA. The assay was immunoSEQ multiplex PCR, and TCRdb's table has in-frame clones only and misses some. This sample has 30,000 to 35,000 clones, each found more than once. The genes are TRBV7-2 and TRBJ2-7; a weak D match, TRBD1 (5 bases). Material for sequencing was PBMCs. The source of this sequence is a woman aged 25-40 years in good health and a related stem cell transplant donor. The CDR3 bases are TGTGCCAGCAGCTTAGTAGGGGACGAGCAGTACTTC. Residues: CASSLVGDEQYF.